This entry features one T cell receptor beta chain sequence. What it recognizes is unknown. The data originate from a study of cytomegalovirus exposure and HLA in healthy donors. PCR primers comprised 60 Vbeta and 13 Jbeta primers. Assay used: immunoSEQ multiplex PCR; TCRdb lists only in-frame clones, some missing. The sample carries 180,000 or so clones, 82% recorded once. Each donor's status was that of a healthy bone marrow donor. Points from the study as a whole: Under in vitro conditions, a few CMV-associated chains were confirmed as specific for CMV antigens.

This CDR3 comprises 13 residues. CDR1 and CDR2 from the germline V gene are SGHNT and YENEEA. The sequenced sample was PBMCs. The genes are TRBV11-3 and TRBJ2-5; perhaps TRBD1 as D (5 bases). The DNA matches TRBJ2-7 better at its end, which makes the J call doubtful. This receptor was obtained from a male donor in good health and CMV-seronegative. The CDR3 protein is CASSLAQGYEQYF. CDR3 nucleotides: TGTGCCAGCAGCTTAGCTCAGGGATACGAGCAGTACTTC.